The 3 T cell receptor beta chains listed next were all sequenced from one sample in a study of blood T cell repertoires in COVID-19. Sequencing used immunoSEQ multiplex PCR; TCRdb keeps in-frame clones, though not all of them. The sample includes 100,000 to 150,000 clones, 85% to 90% of them seen just once. Source material: peripheral blood. These receptors were collected from a woman aged 80 or older with COVID-19, enrolled during active disease.

The rearrangement uses TRBV5-1 and TRBJ1-2, with TRBD1 identical over 7 bases. This CDR3 spans 13 amino acids. Germline CDR1 reads SGHRS; CDR2 reads YFSETQ. Germline trimming cut 4 bases from V and 4 bases from J; bases unmatched to any gene: 4. DNA of the CDR3: TGCGCCAGCAGCCGGGACAGCATCTATGGCTACACCTTC. Translation: CASSRDSIYGYTF.

J is TRBJ1-4 and V is TRBV18; 7 bases match TRBD1. V was pared by 1 base and J by 5 bases, with 4 bases of the junction left unmatched. This CDR3 region has 15 residues. The V gene's germline CDR1 is KGHSH and CDR2 LQKENI. The chain's CDR3 is CASSPRQGLNEKLFF. CDR3 nucleotides: TGTGCCAGCTCACCACGACAGGGATTAAATGAAAAACTGTTTTTT.

This chain joins TRBV10-3 and TRBJ1-2; D not certain. There are 14 residues in the CDR3. Germline CDR1 ENHRY, CDR2 SYGVKD. V was pared by 2 bases and J by 1 base, with 8 bases between. CDR3 in DNA: TGTGCCATCAGTGAGCAAGCGGATAACTATGGCTACACCTTC. This encodes CAISEQADNYGYTF.